This T cell receptor beta chain was sequenced in a study of blood T cell repertoires in COVID-19. For the study at large: Specimens from acute and convalescent COVID-19 originated in the United States, Italy and Spain. T cells, B-cell-depleted T cells, or PBMCs supplied cDNA or gDNA.

CDR3 length equals 15 residues. CDR1 is MNHEY, CDR2 SVGAGI, per germline. V gave up 8 bases and J gave up 6 bases; unmatched junction bases: 10. Authors' analysis steps: The assay estimated nucleated cells by amplifying reference gene primers. Sequencing was performed with immunoSEQ multiplex PCR; in TCRdb, only in-frame clones are kept and a portion is missing. The V and J calls and clone size are taken from that table; D and trimming were inferred from the DNA. Of about 55,000 clones listed, 75% to 95% were seen once; the top ten hold approximately 15%. Sequencing was performed on peripheral blood. The receptor was isolated from a human donor with active COVID-19. The donor label of this sample is uncertain. The J gene is TRBJ2-1, the V gene TRBV6-5, with 10 positions matching TRBD2. In DNA, the CDR3 is TGTGCCAGCCTATTTCCGGCTAGCGGGAGCAATGAGCAGTTCTTC. Translating it yields CASLFPASGSNEQFF.